This is a list of T cell receptor beta chains from one sample in a study of blood T cells in healthy people across ages. TCRdb itself ran the 5' RACE reads through MiXCR, one entry per CDR3 protein. The sample has about 720,000 distinct CDR3 sequences, approximately 25% seen once. The same data also contributed to another study, on T cells of mothers and their children.

Material for sequencing was blood. Receptors were obtained from a boy younger than 18 in good health. Both conserved end residues are part of each CDR3. A D gene is named only where the DNA matches it firmly. Clone size appears in some rows only: once, few, many, or a class for an expanded clone.

>14|TRBV6-2/TRBV6-3|few|.|TRBJ2-7
CASSYERFLPEQYF
TGTGCCAGCAGTTACGAACGGTTTCTACCGGAGCAGTACTTC
>19|TRBV20-1|.|TRBD2|TRBJ2-1
CSANPTKGLAGGPYNEQFF
TGCAGTGCTAATCCCACGAAGGGACTAGCGGGGGGCCCCTACAATGAGCAGTTCTTC
>14|TRBV4-1|.|.|TRBJ2-7
CASSQDQVNYEQYF
TGCGCCAGCAGCCAAGATCAGGTCAACTACGAGCAGTACTTC
>15|TRBV23-1|.|.|TRBJ1-3
CASSQSSSSGNTIYF
TGCGCCAGCAGTCAATCTTCGTCCTCTGGAAACACCATATATTTT
>13|TRBV7-3|few|.|TRBJ2-7
CASSLTSEHEQYF
TGTGCCAGCAGCTTGACTAGTGAACACGAGCAGTACTTC
>14|TRBV20-1|.|.|TRBJ2-3
CSASVGWGTDTQYF
TGCAGTGCTAGTGTGGGGTGGGGGACAGATACGCAGTATTTT
>19|TRBV7-2|few|.|TRBJ2-2
CASSLVESLARSNTGELFF
TGTGCCAGCAGCTTAGTCGAGTCGTTAGCCAGGTCGAACACCGGGGAGCTGTTTTTT
>14|TRBV11-2|.|TRBD1|TRBJ1-4
CASSDGTGAEKLFF
TGTGCCAGCAGCGACGGGACAGGGGCTGAAAAACTGTTTTTT
>13|TRBV2|.|.|TRBJ2-3
CASSEAVTDTQYF
TGTGCCAGCAGTGAAGCGGTCACAGATACGCAGTATTTT
>15|TRBV20-1|.|TRBD2|TRBJ2-3
CSARDGSGGPDTQYF
TGCAGTGCTAGAGATGGCAGCGGGGGCCCAGATACGCAGTATTTT
>15|TRBV3-1|.|.|TRBJ2-6
CASSHGAGGANVLTF
TGTGCCAGCAGCCATGGGGCGGGCGGGGCCAACGTCCTGACTTTC
>15|TRBV20-1|few|.|TRBJ2-1
CSAGPHQRPNNEQFF
TGCAGTGCTGGGCCTCACCAGCGGCCAAACAATGAGCAGTTCTTC
>9|TRBV27|.|.|TRBJ2-7
CASIYEQYF
TGTGCCAGCATATACGAGCAGTACTTC
>15|TRBV20-1|few|.|TRBJ2-3
CSARDGRASTDTQYF
TGCAGTGCTAGAGACGGCAGGGCAAGCACAGATACGCAGTATTTT
>17|TRBV28|.|.|TRBJ2-3
CASARTSRIPKTDTQYF
TGTGCCAGCGCGAGGACCAGCCGAATACCAAAGACAGATACGCAGTATTTT
>14|TRBV29-1|.|.|TRBJ2-7
CSVEDPDRTYEQYF
TGCAGCGTTGAAGATCCGGACAGAACCTACGAGCAGTACTTC
>17|TRBV29-1|few|TRBD1|TRBJ2-5
CSVEGDRLNSYQETQYF
TGCAGCGTTGAAGGGGACAGGTTAAATTCGTACCAAGAGACCCAGTACTTC
>15|TRBV5-6|few|TRBD2|TRBJ2-3
CASSLRTSGGDPQYF
TGTGCCAGCAGCCTGCGGACTAGCGGGGGGGACCCGCAGTATTTT
>15|TRBV28|.|TRBD1|TRBJ1-5
CASSLQGAYNQPQHF
TGTGCCAGCAGTTTGCAGGGGGCCTACAATCAGCCCCAGCATTTT
>15|TRBV20-1|few|.|TRBJ2-1
CSARDPVPSYNEQFF
TGCAGTGCTAGAGATCCCGTTCCCTCCTACAATGAGCAGTTCTTC
>15|TRBV7-2|.|.|TRBJ2-7
CASSSYLGSSYEQYF
TGTGCCAGCAGCAGCTATTTGGGGTCTTCCTACGAGCAGTACTTC
>16|TRBV4-3|.|TRBD2|TRBJ2-5
CASSQERGGGAETQYF
TGCGCCAGCAGCCAAGAACGGGGCGGGGGGGCAGAGACCCAGTACTTC
>13|TRBV2|.|.|TRBJ2-7
CASSVHRPYEQYF
TGTGCCAGCAGTGTTCACAGGCCCTACGAGCAGTACTTC
>13|TRBV29-1|.|.|TRBJ2-7
CSVQMAEEYEQYF
TGCAGCGTACAAATGGCGGAGGAGTACGAGCAGTACTTC
>16|TRBV20-1|.|TRBD1|TRBJ1-6
CSARSSGGQFNSPLHF
TGCAGTGCTAGGTCCTCTGGGGGACAGTTCAATTCACCCCTCCACTTT
>15|TRBV4-2|.|.|TRBJ2-2
CASRQGGLRTGELFF
TGTGCCAGCCGCCAAGGGGGTCTACGAACCGGGGAGCTGTTTTTT
>18|TRBV18|few|TRBD1|TRBJ1-4
CASSPPGTAVSANEKLFF
TGTGCCAGCTCACCTCCCGGGACAGCCGTTTCTGCTAATGAAAAACTGTTTTTT
>14|TRBV20-1|.|.|TRBJ1-6
CSAVPRSYNSPLHF
TGCAGTGCTGTCCCGCGCTCCTATAATTCACCCCTCCACTTT
>14|TRBV30|.|.|TRBJ2-1
CAWGVSLSYNEQFF
TGTGCCTGGGGTGTTAGCCTATCCTACAATGAGCAGTTCTTC
>14|TRBV6-5|.|.|TRBJ1-1
CASGARTVRTEAFF
TGTGCCAGCGGGGCGCGGACAGTACGCACTGAAGCTTTCTTT
>15|TRBV6-2/TRBV6-3|few|TRBD2|TRBJ2-3
CASNLLAASTDTQYF
TGTGCCAGCAACCTACTAGCGGCCAGCACAGATACGCAGTATTTT
>14|TRBV7-2|.|.|TRBJ2-5
CASSLAAGWETQYF
TGTGCCAGCAGCTTAGCCGCAGGGTGGGAGACCCAGTACTTC
>15|TRBV5-1|.|.|TRBJ2-3
CASSSGTSVTDTQYF
TGCGCCAGCAGCTCCGGGACATCAGTCACAGATACGCAGTATTTT
>18|TRBV7-9|.|TRBD2|TRBJ2-2
CASSFGLAGVSNTGELFF
TGTGCCAGCAGCTTCGGACTAGCGGGGGTCTCGAACACCGGGGAGCTGTTTTTT
>13|TRBV12-3/TRBV12-4|many|.|TRBJ2-3
CASRTGATDTQYF
TGTGCCAGCAGAACGGGAGCGACAGATACGCAGTATTTT
>15|TRBV12-3/TRBV12-4|few|TRBD2|TRBJ2-5
CASRLSSGPQETQYF
TGTGCCAGCAGGTTAAGTAGCGGGCCCCAAGAGACCCAGTACTTC
>14|TRBV20-1|few|.|TRBJ2-7
CSARPTAAWREQYF
TGCAGTGCTAGACCCACGGCCGCCTGGAGGGAGCAGTACTTC
>19|TRBV2|.|TRBD2|TRBJ2-1
CAEHRTGPGLAGGSDEQFF
TGTGCCGAGCATCGGACCGGGCCGGGACTAGCGGGAGGGAGCGATGAGCAGTTCTTC
>15|TRBV27|.|.|TRBJ1-6
CASSSPGAEWSPLHF
TGTGCCAGCAGTTCGCCAGGGGCCGAATGGTCACCCCTCCACTTT
>12|TRBV28|few|.|TRBJ2-2
CASDDDTGELFF
TGTGCCAGCGACGATGACACCGGGGAGCTGTTTTTT
>12|TRBV2|few|.|TRBJ1-1
CASSEMFTEAFF
TGTGCCAGCAGTGAAATGTTCACTGAAGCTTTCTTT